This TCR beta chain is drawn from a study of shared clonotypes between healthy human individuals. Libraries were prepared by immunoSEQ multiplex PCR; TCRdb keeps only in-frame clonotypes and omits some of them. The sample carries some 2.3 million clones, roughly 93% recorded once. About this clone: The antigen is undetermined.

Germline CDR1 reads MDHEN; CDR2 reads SYDVKM. The germline V and J ends were trimmed by 8 bases and 5 bases, with 18 bases remaining between them. The CDR3 sequence is 14 residues long. General study points: Large sequencing depth failed to make sorted-subset sequencing complete, rarefaction showed.

Every one of the donors was a Caucasian adult that lived in Nashville, Tennessee. Both subsets, CD45RA+ naive and CD45RA-negative memory, were split from the CD4+ cells. The sequencing sample was made of naive CD4+ T cells from PBMCs. The subset was: CD45RA+ positively selected. This sequence joins TRBV28 and TRBJ1-1, with D hard to call. The sequence was collected from a man aged 18 to 35 in good health. Some clones in this sample may be carry-over from other donors' samples. CDR3 bases: TGTGCCAGCCAAAGTACCCTACGGAGTACTGAAGCTTTCTTT. Encoded protein: CASQSTLRSTEAFF.